Listed here are 2 T cell receptor beta chains from one sample, sequenced in a study of blood T cell repertoires in COVID-19. Measured with immunoSEQ multiplex PCR; TCRdb has only the in-frame clones, and not every one. The top ten clones hold about 1.6% of a sample with about 320,000 clones, about 82% of them seen once. Source material: peripheral blood. These receptors originate from a woman between 50 and 59 years old with acute or convalescent COVID-19.

The chain employs TRBV7-2 and TRBJ2-7; 9 positions match TRBD2. CDR1 and CDR2 from the germline V gene are SGHTA and FQGNSA. V shed 1 base and J 3 bases; nucleotides not matched to a gene: 1. This CDR3 is 14 amino acids long. CDR3 loop: CASSLELAGYEQYF. The CDR3 DNA reads as TGTGCCAGCAGCTTAGAACTAGCGGGCTACGAGCAGTACTTC.

This chain uses TRBV6-2 or TRBV6-3 with TRBJ2-7, with TRBD2 matching 13 bases. Unmatched junction bases numbered 4, after V lost 5 bases and J lost 6 bases. Germline V gene data show CDR1 as MNHEY and CDR2 as SVGEGT. The CDR3 has 14 residues. The CDR3 sequence: CASSMGLAGSEQYF. The CDR3 nucleotides read TGTGCCAGCAGTATGGGACTAGCGGGATCCGAGCAGTACTTC.